The next 12 T cell receptor beta chains were all read from a single sample in a study of technical replicates of blood from a few donors. Profiling relied on immunoSEQ multiplex PCR, and the TCRdb table lists in-frame clones only, not all of them. Among under 100,000 clones listed, 94% were seen once. Sequencing was performed on T cells isolated from PBMCs. These receptor sequences come from a human donor in good health.

The chain employs TRBV4-2 and TRBJ2-1; D is ambiguous. The CDR3 is 13 residues long. Germline assignment: CDR1 LGHNA and CDR2 YNFKEQ. V was shortened by 0 bases and J by 5 bases, with 5 bases between the two germline ends. The CDR3 spells CASSQEEHNEQFF. The CDR3 bases are TGTGCCAGCAGCCAAGAGGAGCACAATGAGCAGTTCTTC.

CDR3 nucleotide sequence: TGTGCCAGTAGGGCTAGCGGGAGGTCCTACGAGCAGTACTTC. Its protein product is CASRASGRSYEQYF. The V gene is TRBV19, the J gene TRBJ2-7; 11 positions agree with TRBD2. The germline gives CDR1 LNHDA, CDR2 SQIVND (reference sequence). The CDR3 runs 14 residues. V gave up 6 bases and J gave up 1 base; unmatched junction bases: 2.

This clone has only one observation. The gene calls are TRBV25-1 and TRBJ1-4, with D possibly being TRBD1 (5 bases). Germline lookup yields CDR1 MGHDK and CDR2 SYGVNS. The CDR3 has 15 residues. V lost 0 bases, J lost 4 bases, and 9 bases lay in between. The CDR3 region has the DNA TGTGCCAGCAGTGAATATGGGGCCTATAATGAAAAACTGTTTTTT. This codes for CASSEYGAYNEKLFF.

The chain combines TRBV5-4 with TRBJ1-2; possibly TRBD1 for D (6 bases). Trimming cost V 4 bases and J 1 base, with 11 bases left between them. This CDR3 comprises 14 residues. Germline CDR1 SGHNT, CDR2 YYREEE (reference sequence). CDR3 in amino acids: CASSPGGDNYGYTF. The CDR3 coding sequence is TGTGCCAGCAGCCCGGGGGGCGATAACTATGGCTACACCTTC.

This clone came up once. The rearrangement joins TRBV28 to TRBJ2-7; 7 bases are a match to TRBD2. Germline lookup yields CDR1 MDHEN and CDR2 SYDVKM. The CDR3 totals 14 residues. The J segment lost 6 bases and the V segment lost 5 bases, leaving 10 bases of the junction unmatched. The CDR3 is CASSLTSTLGEQYF. In nucleotides, the CDR3 is TGTGCCAGCAGTCTGACTAGCACCCTCGGCGAGCAGTACTTC.

V usage is TRBV19 and J usage is TRBJ1-5; D gene uncertain. Germline lookup yields CDR1 LNHDA and CDR2 SQIVND (reference sequence). The CDR3 runs to 13 residues. V lost 1 base and J lost 7, with 8 bases in between. This chain's CDR3 is CASSIAFEQPQHF. The CDR3 region has the DNA TGTGCCAGTAGTATAGCCTTCGAGCAGCCCCAGCATTTT.

The chain employs TRBV11-3 and TRBJ2-3; 12 nucleotides match TRBD2. The CDR3 consists of 15 residues. With V trimmed by 4 bases and J by 1 base, 0 bases remained unmatched. Germline V gives CDR1 SGHNT, CDR2 YENEEA. In nucleotides, the CDR3 is TGTGCCAGCAGCTGGACTAGCGGGGGCACAGATACGCAGTATTTT. Translated, it gives CASSWTSGGTDTQYF.

The rearrangement uses TRBV5-6 and TRBJ1-1; no clear D. V was cut by 4 bases and J by 1 base, with 8 bases left in between. The CDR3 has 13 amino acids. CDR1 is SGHDT and CDR2 is YYEEEE in the germline V gene. The CDR3 here is CASSQNTNTEAFF. CDR3 DNA sequence: TGTGCCAGCAGCCAGAATACGAACACTGAAGCTTTCTTT. The complete variable domain, with remaining parts taken from reference TRBV5-6 and TRBJ1-1, reads DAGVTQSPTHLIKTRGQQVTLRCSPKSGHDTVSWYQQALGQGPQFIFQYYEEEERQRGNFPDRFSGHQFPNYSSELNVNALLLGDSALYLCASSQNTNTEAFFGQGTRLTVV.

The CDR3 loop is CASSTGGQGREQYF. CDR3 nucleotide sequence: TGTGCCAGTAGTACAGGCGGACAGGGCCGCGAGCAGTACTTC. This chain connects TRBV19 to TRBJ2-7, with 8 bases matching TRBD1. This CDR3 region has 14 residues. In germline, CDR1 is LNHDA, CDR2 SQIVND (reference sequence). V shed 4 bases and J 6 bases; nucleotides not matched to a gene: 8.

The rearrangement links TRBV19 to TRBJ2-2; D uncertain. The CDR3 runs to 12 residues. Germline CDR1 is LNHDA and CDR2 is SQIVND (reference sequence). Trimming pared 8 bases from V and 6 bases from J, leaving 10 bases between. Here the CDR3 DNA reads TGTGCCAGTGAATCTACCCCCGGGGAGCTGTTTTTT. This sequence encodes CASESTPGELFF.

The chain joins TRBV6-5 to TRBJ1-1, with 10 positions matching TRBD1. The CDR3 contains 16 residues. Germline V lookup: CDR1 MNHEY, CDR2 SVGAGI. J lost 8 bases, V lost 0 bases, and 9 bases had no gene match. The CDR3 nucleotides are TGTGCCAGCAGTTACTCGTACACCGGGACAGGGGAAGAAGCTTTCTTT. This codes for CASSYSYTGTGEEAFF.

V usage is TRBV6-1 and J usage is TRBJ2-7; 7 bases are a match to TRBD2. V gave up 7 bases and J gave up 0 bases; unmatched junction bases: 9. Germline V lookup: CDR1 MNHNS, CDR2 SASEGT. There are 15 residues in the CDR3. The CDR3 nucleotides read TGTGCCAGCATCGAGCGGGGATTGAGCTCCTACGAGCAGTACTTC. It translates to CASIERGLSSYEQYF.